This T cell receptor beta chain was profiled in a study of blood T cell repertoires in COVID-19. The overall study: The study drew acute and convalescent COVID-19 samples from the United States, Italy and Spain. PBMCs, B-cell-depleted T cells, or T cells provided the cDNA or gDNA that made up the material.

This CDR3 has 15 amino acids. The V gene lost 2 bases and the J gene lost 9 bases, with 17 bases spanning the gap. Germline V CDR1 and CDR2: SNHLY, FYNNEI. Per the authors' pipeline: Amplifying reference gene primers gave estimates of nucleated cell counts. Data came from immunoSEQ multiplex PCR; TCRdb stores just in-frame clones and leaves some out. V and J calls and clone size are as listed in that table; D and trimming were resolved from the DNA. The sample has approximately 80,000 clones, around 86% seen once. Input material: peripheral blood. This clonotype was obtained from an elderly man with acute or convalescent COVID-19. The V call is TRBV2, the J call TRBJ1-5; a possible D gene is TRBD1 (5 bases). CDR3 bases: TGTGCCAGCAGTGAAACGGGTGTCAGGACAAGGCCCCAGCATTTT. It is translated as CASSETGVRTRPQHF.